Listed here is a single T cell receptor (beta chain). Its antigen is not known. This record comes from a study of blood T cells in healthy people across ages. This CDR3 spans 15 amino acids. V was cut by 0 bases and J by 7 bases, with 13 bases left in between. Germline CDR1 SGDLS, CDR2 YYNGEE. With a J-beta primer mix and a sample-barcoded 5' primer, a second PCR ran about 6 to 11 cycles. A template-switch adaptor that had 12 random nucleotides put a tag on each cDNA molecule. TCRdb re-called the 5' RACE reads with MiXCR, one entry per CDR3 protein. The sample comprises about 1.8 million distinct CDR3 sequences, 49% of which are singletons, and about 2.1% rests with the top ten. Findings and caveats of the study: Nothing was known about donor CMV status, and this possibly confounded expanded clonotype changes. TCR beta diversity was tightly associated with the proportion of naive T cells.

This TCR came from a woman aged 35 to 49 in good health. The sequenced sample was blood. The J gene is TRBJ1-4, the V gene TRBV9, with a tentative D call TRBD1 (5 bases). CDR3 in amino acids: CASSVDRTGTEKLFF. The DNA for the CDR3 is TGTGCCAGCAGCGTAGATCGGACGGGGACTGAAAAACTGTTTTTT.